The 7 T cell receptor beta chains in this list originate from one sample, sequenced in a study of post-analysis software for immune sequencing data. Whole-study findings and limits: Patients showed TRBV5-6, TRBV5-1 and TRBV20-1 among a handful of TRBV segments more frequent than in controls.

TCR beta cDNA libraries had unique molecular identifiers. MiXCR, run by TCRdb on the PCR reads, gives a single entry per CDR3 protein. The sample includes about 770,000 distinct CDR3 sequences, about 43% of them seen just once. These receptors lack a known antigen. What was sequenced was blood. The receptors derive from a girl aged 5-17 years with multiple sclerosis.

This clonotype has only a few counts. This sequence joins TRBV12-3 or TRBV12-4 and TRBJ2-5; D is perhaps TRBD2 (5 bases). This CDR3 comprises 14 residues. With 1 base removed from V and 5 bases from J, the gap between germline ends came to 11 bases. CDR3 region: CASSLEGVYETQYF. The CDR3 nucleotides are TGTGCCAGCAGTTTAGAGGGAGTATACGAGACCCAGTACTTC.

This chain uses TRBV24-1 with TRBJ2-3, with TRBD1 identical over 7 bases. The CDR3 extends over 16 amino acids. Trimming at V came to 5 bases and at J to 2 bases, leaving 9 bases not matched to a gene. CDR1 is KGHDR and CDR2 is SFDVKD in the germline V gene. The CDR3, as DNA: TGTGCCACCAGTGCCCCGGCGACAGGGAACACAGATACGCAGTATTTT. Encoded protein: CATSAPATGNTDTQYF.

The chain joins TRBV7-2 to TRBJ2-7; 15 positions match TRBD2. V trimming: 1 base; J trimming: 3 bases; junction bases outside the gene matches: 13. Germline V gives CDR1 SGHTA, CDR2 FQGNSA. The length of the CDR3 is 20 residues. The CDR3 nucleotides are TGTGCCAGCAGCTTAGTAGGGGACGGACTAGCGGGAGGGCCAAGCTACGAGCAGTACTTC. As protein: CASSLVGDGLAGGPSYEQYF.

About this clonotype: A much larger clone differs by one base, so this may be a read error. V usage is TRBV29-1 and J usage is TRBJ2-1; no clear D. CDR1 is SQVTM, CDR2 ANQGSEA, per germline. The CDR3 spans 13 residues. The CDR3 loop is CSVAGVPYNGQFF. The CDR3, as DNA: TGCAGCGTTGCTGGCGTACCCTACAATGGGCAGTTCTTC.

The chain uses TRBV6-6 and TRBJ2-7, with D hard to call. Germline V gene sequence: CDR1 MNHNY, CDR2 SVGAGI (reference sequence). The CDR3 totals 12 residues. Trimming took 2 bases from V and 5 from J, leaving 7 bases between them. CDR3 nucleotide sequence: TGTGCCAGCAGTTACGAGAGCCACGAGCAGTACTTC. It yields the protein CASSYESHEQYF.

V gene TRBV12-3 or TRBV12-4 combines with J gene TRBJ1-2; D is undetermined. Trimming cost V 0 bases and J 6 bases, with 14 bases left between them. The CDR3 contains 15 residues. The CDR3 DNA reads as TGTGCCAGCAGTTTAGCAGGGCGTGACGCCCATGGCTACACCTTC. The encoded protein is CASSLAGRDAHGYTF.

The V gene is TRBV20-1, the J gene TRBJ2-1; D is possibly TRBD2 (6 bases). CDR3 length: 14 residues. Germline CDR1 reads DFQATT; CDR2 reads SNEGSKA (reference sequence). V was trimmed by 0 bases and J by 2 bases, leaving 8 bases between them. The CDR3 coding sequence is TGCAGTGCTAGAGATCGGACTACCTACAATGAGCAGTTCTTC. Amino acids: CSARDRTTYNEQFF.